This TCR beta chain was recorded in a study of spatial heterogeneity in lung cancer. Study-wide results and limits: It was found that expanded intratumoral alpha and beta TCR counts tracked tumor mutation counts.

This CDR3 comprises 15 residues. Trimming removed 1 base from V and 1 base from J, with 8 bases in between. Germline V CDR1 and CDR2: SGHTA, FQGNSA. A few counts support this clonotype. The antigen is not known. With the library built for alpha chains, this beta chain is off target and its frequency is not meaningful. As for time point: sample taken at primary tumor resection. TCRdb itself ran the 5' RACE reads through MiXCR, one entry per CDR3 protein. Among 14,000 or so distinct CDR3 sequences listed, around 4.7% were seen once. The specimen comprised lung tumor tissue, sampled at surgery. The TCR was taken from a female donor with early-stage non-small cell lung cancer. V is TRBV7-2 and J is TRBJ1-5; D call uncertain. CDR3 protein: CASSLEGFSNQPQHF. In DNA form, the CDR3 reads TGTGCCAGCAGCTTAGAAGGATTCAGCAATCAGCCCCAGCATTTT.